The clone carrying this T cell receptor beta chain was counted many times. Molecular barcoding with unique molecular identifiers was used for the TCRbeta library. TCRdb called the PCR reads again in MiXCR, with one record for every CDR3 protein. The profile shows roughly 23,000 distinct CDR3 sequences, 9.5% to 13% of them singletons. The CDR3 extends over 15 amino acids. This entry comes from a study of T-cell reconstitution after alpha-beta-depleted transplantation in children. This TCR was recovered from a human donor who donated a stem cell graft to a child with chronic granulomatous disease. Sequencing used PBMCs from the stem cell graft donor, obtained from the stem cell graft. This sequence joins TRBV21-1 and TRBJ1-2; the table assigns TRBD1, which was not confirmed against the DNA. TRBV21-1 is recorded as a pseudogene. This chain's CDR3 is CASSNGLGPHYGYTF. The DNA for the CDR3 is TGTGCCAGCAGCAACGGACTGGGACCTCACTATGGCTACACCTTC.